The next 13 T cell receptor beta chains were all read from a single sample in a study of blood T cell repertoires in COVID-19. Using immunoSEQ multiplex PCR, the repertoire was profiled, and TCRdb retains in-frame clones only, with some absent. The table lists approximately 170,000 clones, 84% of them singletons. The sequencing input was PBMCs or T cells enriched from blood (not recorded which). The receptor source for this set is a woman between 45 and 60 years old who had recovered from COVID-19.

CDR3 nucleotides: TGTGCCAGCGGAATATCGACAGGGCTAACTGGCTACACCTTC. It codes for CASGISTGLTGYTF. The rearrangement links TRBV11-2 to TRBJ1-2, with 7 nucleotides matching TRBD1. This CDR3 is built from 14 residues. V dropped 8 bases and J dropped 7; count of bases not matched to a gene: 13. CDR1 and CDR2 (germline): SGHAT, FQNNGV.

This clone was seen more than once but under ten times. The chain links TRBV28 to TRBJ1-1, with 7 bases matching TRBD1. The CDR3 spans 17 residues. The V gene end was trimmed by 5 bases and the J gene end by 3 bases; junction bases not matched to a gene: 15. Germline CDR1 MDHEN, CDR2 SYDVKM. This CDR3 is CASSDPRQGSGDTEAFF. For the CDR3, the DNA is TGTGCCAGCAGTGACCCAAGACAGGGCTCGGGAGACACTGAAGCTTTCTTT.

The rearrangement links TRBV6-5 to TRBJ1-2, with 7 bases lining up with TRBD1. J was trimmed by 2 bases and V by 2 bases; bases with no gene match: 2. The CDR3 sequence is 14 residues long. Germline V gene data show CDR1 as MNHEY and CDR2 as SVGAGI. The CDR3 DNA reads as TGTGCCAGCAGTTACGGGACAGAGAACTATGGCTACACCTTC. It translates to CASSYGTENYGYTF.

The rearrangement links TRBV9 to TRBJ1-5, with unresolved D. The V gene lost 0 bases and the J gene lost 9 bases, with 10 bases spanning the gap. The CDR3 has 13 residues. Germline CDR1 SGDLS, CDR2 YYNGEE. The CDR3 coding sequence is TGTGCCAGCAGCGTAGATGAGGGTCTGCCCCAGCATTTT. It encodes CASSVDEGLPQHF.

The table lists this clone with a count of one. This sequence joins TRBV24-1 and TRBJ1-5; D unclear. This CDR3 spans 13 amino acids. Germline V CDR1 and CDR2: KGHDR, SFDVKD. V was shortened by 3 bases and J by 5 bases, with 7 bases between the two germline ends. As DNA, the CDR3 is TGTGCCACCAGTGATGCGGGGTATCAGCCCCAGCATTTT. Translated: CATSDAGYQPQHF.

This chain connects TRBV5-1 to TRBJ2-1; TRBD1 matches at 9 bases. The CDR3 contains 17 residues. Germline loops: CDR1 SGHRS, CDR2 YFSETQ. V trimming: 5 bases; J trimming: 4 bases; junction bases outside the gene matches: 13. The CDR3 coding sequence is TGCGCCAGCAGGCGTGACCTGGGGACAGGGAGATACAATGAGCAGTTCTTC. This sequence encodes CASRRDLGTGRYNEQFF.

This clone is a singleton in its sample. The gene calls are TRBV10-1 and TRBJ1-2; D is perhaps TRBD1 (6 bases). V dropped 6 bases and J dropped 6 bases, with 11 bases sitting between them. The germline V gene has CDR1 WNHNN and CDR2 SYGVQD (reference sequence). The CDR3 covers 12 residues. The CDR3 reads CASRGGANGYTF. The CDR3 DNA follows: TGCGCCAGCAGAGGGGGGGCAAATGGCTACACCTTC.

The chain recombines TRBV4-3 with TRBJ2-3; 15 bases are a match to TRBD2. The CDR3 length is 18 residues. CDR1 and CDR2 (germline): LGHNA, YSLEER. V was pared by 2 bases and J by 6 bases, with 9 bases of the junction left unmatched. The CDR3 protein is CASSQSGTSGRLGDTQYF. The DNA of the CDR3 is TGCGCCAGCAGCCAATCGGGGACTAGCGGGAGGCTGGGGGATACGCAGTATTTT.

The rearrangement links TRBV2 to TRBJ1-4; 7 nucleotides align to TRBD1. Germline CDR1 reads SNHLY; CDR2 reads FYNNEI. After removal of 5 bases from V and 2 bases from J, the junction contained 5 bases not matched to a gene. This CDR3 spans 15 amino acids. CDR3 region: CASSLGGATNEKLFF. DNA for the CDR3: TGTGCCAGCAGTTTAGGGGGCGCGACTAATGAAAAACTGTTTTTT. Looking up the rest from reference TRBV2 and TRBJ1-4 gives the full variable domain: EPEVTQTPSHQVTQMGQEVILRCVPISNHLYFYWYRQILGQKVEFLVSFYNNEISEKSEIFDDQFSVERPDGSNFTLKIRSTKLEDSAMYFCASSLGGATNEKLFFGSGTQLSVL.

This chain uses TRBV4-3 with TRBJ1-3; D is uncertain. Germline V gives CDR1 LGHNA, CDR2 YSLEER. The CDR3 is made up of 15 amino acids. V lost 1 base and J lost 0, with 7 bases in between. For the CDR3, the DNA is TGCGCCAGCAGCCAAGTGGGAGTCTCTGGAAACACCATATATTTT. Residues: CASSQVGVSGNTIYF.

This clone showed up just once. The chain is built from TRBV7-2 and TRBJ2-7; possible D gene TRBD2, 6 bases. CDR3 length equals 13 residues. Germline V gene lookup returns CDR1 SGHTA and CDR2 FQGNSA. Trimming removed 4 bases from V and 6 bases from J, with 13 bases in between. CDR3 sequence: CASSYGGGREQYF. As DNA, the CDR3 is TGTGCCAGCAGCTACGGCGGAGGGCGCGAGCAGTACTTC.

The rearrangement uses TRBV29-1 and TRBJ2-5; 8 positions agree with TRBD1. The CDR3 extends over 12 amino acids. V lost 2 bases, J lost 5 bases, and 1 base stayed unmatched. Per germline, CDR1 SQVTM and CDR2 ANQGSEA. The CDR3 region is CSVETGGETQYF. The CDR3 coding sequence is TGCAGCGTTGAAACAGGGGGGGAGACCCAGTACTTC.

J is TRBJ1-5 and V is TRBV7-9; 8 bases are a match to TRBD1. CDR3 size: 16 residues. The J segment lost 2 bases and the V segment lost 5 bases, leaving 8 bases of the junction unmatched. Germline V gene data show CDR1 as SEHNR and CDR2 as FQNEAQ (reference sequence). The CDR3 sequence: CASSRRTGLGNQPQHF. CDR3 bases: TGTGCCAGCAGCCGCAGGACAGGGCTCGGCAATCAGCCCCAGCATTTT.